This T cell receptor (beta chain) was sequenced during a study of T cells after yellow fever vaccination. Across the whole study: SMART-Seq v4 Ultra Low Input served to prepare low-cell-number fractions.

Study results and limitations: Boosting was followed by the reappearance of most primary-vaccination clones (under 97% CD4, about 88% CD8). Weaker, the secondary response peaked sooner, at day 5 versus 15.

This clonotype was detected ten times or more. Its antigen is as yet unknown. One entry per CDR3 protein results from TCRdb running MiXCR on the 5' RACE reads. The table has about 160,000 distinct CDR3 sequences, 6% to 7.5% seen once. From germline, CDR1 is SGHVS and CDR2 FQNEAQ. The V end was cut by 2 bases, the J end by 2 bases, with 11 bases between. The CDR3 contains 15 residues. This clonotype was obtained from a man younger than 35 who received the YFV17D yellow fever vaccine. The source was CD4+ T cells sorted from PBMCs, collected 5 to 6 days after the first yellow fever vaccination. The chain links TRBV7-8 to TRBJ2-3; weak D call: TRBD2 (5 bases). CDR3 sequence: CASSLLGGYTDTQYF. The CDR3 bases are TGTGCCAGCAGCTTACTTGGAGGATACACAGATACGCAGTATTTT.